These 27 T cell receptor beta chains were sequenced from one sample in a study of beta chain features in type 1 diabetes. Points from the study as a whole: Moderate yet significant TCRB CDR3 shortening was seen in Type 1 diabetes patients in all four CD4+ subsets.

The antigens of these receptors remain unknown. What was sequenced were expressed TCRB transcripts, since all of the isolated RNA had been reverse transcribed. Data came from immunoSEQ multiplex PCR; TCRdb stores just in-frame clones and leaves some out. This sample yields 130,000 or so clones, of which approximately 15% are seen a single time; 2.6% belongs to the top ten. Sample: central memory CD4+ T cells from blood. These receptors were taken from a man aged 18 to 30 with type 1 diabetes.

This clone was detected only a few times. The chain employs TRBV5-5 and TRBJ2-1; TRBD2 aligns across 7 bases. This CDR3 has 15 amino acids. Germline CDR1 is SGHKS and CDR2 is YYEKEE (reference sequence). With V trimmed by 6 bases and J by 4 bases, 10 bases remained unmatched. The CDR3 nucleotides are TGTGCCAGCACCCCTCCCGGGACTATTTACAATGAGCAGTTCTTC. It codes for CASTPPGTIYNEQFF.

The rearrangement links TRBV19 to TRBJ2-7, with 9 bases that match TRBD1. This CDR3 contains 14 residues. Germline V gives CDR1 LNHDA, CDR2 SQIVND (reference sequence). Germline trimming cut 7 bases from V and 6 bases from J; bases unmatched to any gene: 10. CDR3 protein: CASTAGQGNGEQYF. CDR3 in DNA: TGTGCCAGTACCGCGGGACAGGGAAACGGCGAGCAGTACTTC. The full variable domain, rest sourced from reference TRBV19 and TRBJ2-7, is DGGITQSPKYLFRKEGQNVTLSCEQNLNHDAMYWYRQDPGQGLRLIYYSQIVNDFQKGDIAEGYSVSREKKESFPLTVTSAQKNPTAFYLCASTAGQGNGEQYFGPGTRLTVT.

This clone has more than one count but fewer than ten. The J gene is TRBJ2-7, the V gene TRBV7-9, with D uncertain. CDR3 length equals 12 residues. Germline values: CDR1 SEHNR, CDR2 FQNEAQ (reference sequence). Trimming took 5 bases from V and 9 from J, leaving 14 bases between them. The CDR3 spells CASSPRLLGQYF. CDR3 DNA: TGTGCCAGCAGCCCCCGCCTCTTGGGGCAGTACTTC.

This clone was seen only a few times. The J gene is TRBJ2-1, the V gene TRBV4-3, with 8 bases lining up with TRBD2. J was trimmed by 7 bases and V by 0 bases; bases with no gene match: 14. The CDR3 is 18 amino acids. Germline V gives CDR1 LGHNA, CDR2 YSLEER. The CDR3 DNA reads TGCGCCAGCAGCCAAGATCGGAGAAGAGGACTAGCAGGTAATGAGCAGTTCTTC. Protein sequence: CASSQDRRRGLAGNEQFF.

The V and J genes are TRBV29-1 and TRBJ1-2; 8 nucleotides line up with TRBD1. The trim removed 7 bases at V and 7 bases at J, leaving 14 bases unmatched. The CDR3 extends over 14 amino acids. Germline lookup yields CDR1 SQVTM and CDR2 ANQGSEA. The CDR3 loop reads CSAENLTGEGGYTF. Here the CDR3 DNA reads TGCAGCGCAGAAAACTTGACAGGGGAGGGTGGCTACACCTTC. The complete variable domain, with remaining parts taken from reference TRBV29-1 and TRBJ1-2, reads SAVISQKPSRDICQRGTSLTIQCQVDSQVTMMFWYRQQPGQSLTLIATANQGSEATYESGFVIDKFPISRPNLTFSTLTVSNMSPEDSSIYLCSAENLTGEGGYTFGSGTRLTVV.

The V gene is TRBV21-1, the J gene TRBJ2-2; the table's D call of TRBD1 was not tested on the DNA. TRBV21-1 is annotated as a pseudogene. There are 16 residues in the CDR3. The CDR3 DNA reads TGTGCCAGCACCCCGAGCCGTGACACATACACCGGGGAGCTGTTTTTT. This sequence encodes CASTPSRDTYTGELFF.

This clone has more than one count but fewer than ten. The chain combines TRBV2 with TRBJ2-7; D not certain. Germline assignment: CDR1 SNHLY and CDR2 FYNNEI. The V end was cut by 7 bases, the J end by 0 bases, with 13 bases between. The CDR3 covers 14 residues. The CDR3 spells CASNIDPSSYEQYF. CDR3 DNA: TGTGCCAGCAACATTGACCCTAGCTCCTACGAGCAGTACTTC.

The sample holds a few counts of this clone. The V and J genes are TRBV18 and TRBJ1-4, with unresolved D. The CDR3 consists of 15 residues. The V gene's germline CDR1 is KGHSH and CDR2 LQKENI. Trimming took off 3 bases at V and 3 bases at J, with 11 bases between the two ends. CDR3 nucleotide sequence: TGTGCCAGCTCACCTAAAGGGCAAGCTAATGAAAAACTGTTTTTT. Its translation: CASSPKGQANEKLFF.

The chain has TRBV5-4 and TRBJ2-5; 10 bases match TRBD2. The CDR3 spans 17 residues. The V gene's germline CDR1 is SGHNT and CDR2 YYREEE (reference sequence). J was trimmed by 4 bases and V by 0 bases; bases with no gene match: 9. The CDR3 region is CASSLASGLANLETQYF. The CDR3 nucleotides read TGTGCCAGCAGCTTGGCTTCGGGACTAGCGAATTTAGAGACCCAGTACTTC.

This clone has ten or more counts. The chain uses TRBV4-2 and TRBJ1-1; perhaps TRBD1 as D (6 bases). CDR3 size: 17 residues. Per germline, CDR1 LGHNA and CDR2 YNFKEQ. Trimming removed 4 bases from V and 5 bases from J, with 23 bases in between. The CDR3, as DNA: TGTGCCAGCAGCCCCGAAGGGACAACTTCAAGGGGGACTGAAGCTTTCTTT. It yields the protein CASSPEGTTSRGTEAFF.

A few counts support this clone. V is TRBV15 and J is TRBJ1-1, with no clear D. The CDR3 contains 15 residues. V shed 0 bases and J shed 1 base, with 9 bases lying between them. CDR1 is LNHNV and CDR2 is YYDKDF in the germline V gene (reference sequence). In DNA, the CDR3 is TGTGCCACCAGCAGAGATACCACTGAGAACACTGAAGCTTTCTTT. Its translation is CATSRDTTENTEAFF.

This clone came up many times. The chain carries TRBV7-2 and TRBJ2-7; no reliable D call. V gave up 6 bases and J gave up 0 bases, with 18 bases separating them. Germline V gene sequence: CDR1 SGHTA, CDR2 FQGNSA. The CDR3 extends over 16 amino acids. This chain's CDR3 is CASSPYLPDLSYEQYF. CDR3 in DNA: TGTGCCAGCAGTCCGTACCTCCCGGACCTCTCCTACGAGCAGTACTTC.

J is TRBJ2-1 and V is TRBV29-1; 7 positions agree with TRBD2. The CDR3 spans 14 residues. Germline V gene sequence: CDR1 SQVTM, CDR2 ANQGSEA. The V and J ends lost 3 bases and 3 bases, in that order; junction bases with no gene match: 5. The CDR3: CSVEGGADYNEQFF. DNA for the CDR3: TGCAGCGTTGAGGGAGGGGCAGACTACAATGAGCAGTTCTTC.

CDR3 region: CASAPDRSQETQYF. The CDR3 DNA reads TGTGCTAGTGCCCCGGACAGGAGCCAAGAGACCCAGTACTTC. V and J are TRBV12-5 and TRBJ2-5; 7 nucleotides match TRBD1. The CDR3 is 14 amino acids. Trimming removed 7 bases from V and 1 base from J; junction bases left unmatched: 6. From germline, CDR1 is LGHNT and CDR2 FRNRAP.

This clone was observed at least ten times. J is TRBJ2-7 and V is TRBV7-9; 7 nucleotides agree with TRBD1. The ends lost 5 bases at V and 4 bases at J; junction bases unmatched: 14. The CDR3 is made up of 16 amino acids. Germline V lookup: CDR1 SEHNR, CDR2 FQNEAQ (reference sequence). CDR3: CASSPPVRQGLYEQYF. The CDR3 nucleotides read TGTGCCAGCAGCCCCCCGGTCCGACAGGGCCTGTACGAGCAGTACTTC. Based on the CDR3 plus reference TRBV7-9 and TRBJ2-7, the full variable domain is DTGVSQNPRHKITKRGQNVTFRCDPISEHNRLYWYRQTLGQGPEFLTYFQNEAQLEKSRLLSDRFSAERPKGSFSTLEIQRTEQGDSAMYLCASSPPVRQGLYEQYFGPGTRLTVT.

This clone was seen only a few times. The chain joins TRBV29-1 to TRBJ2-2, with 9 nucleotides matching TRBD1. Germline values: CDR1 SQVTM, CDR2 ANQGSEA. The CDR3 loop spans 15 amino acids. J lost 7 bases, V lost 4 bases, and 10 bases had no gene match. CDR3 residues: CSVVSAAGQGGELFF. CDR3 DNA: TGCAGCGTTGTTTCCGCCGCGGGACAGGGCGGGGAGCTGTTTTTT.

This clone was counted only a few times. The CDR3 DNA reads TGTGCCAGCAGCTTTGAGGGGAAGCCCCTCCACTTT. Translating gives CASSFEGKPLHF. The rearrangement joins TRBV7-9 to TRBJ1-6, with TRBD1 as a possible D gene (5 bases). CDR3 length: 12 amino acids. Germline CDR1 reads SEHNR; CDR2 reads FQNEAQ (reference sequence). V lost 3 bases and J 13 bases, leaving 10 bases between the germline ends.

The genes are TRBV7-2 and TRBJ1-5; unclear D gene. Germline V gene sequence: CDR1 SGHTA, CDR2 FQGNSA. This CDR3 is built from 13 residues. V lost 5 bases, J lost 3 bases, and 8 bases lay in between. The CDR3 DNA reads TGTGCCAGCAGCCCCTTCCTCAATCAGCCCCAGCATTTT. The encoded protein is CASSPFLNQPQHF.

The chain uses TRBV5-1 and TRBJ2-5, with TRBD1 matching over 10 bases. The V segment lost 0 bases and the J segment 4 bases; nucleotides outside the gene matches: 6. Germline-derived CDR1 and CDR2 are SGHRS and YFSETQ. The CDR3 contains 16 residues. The CDR3 region is CASSLVGTGAAETQYF. The CDR3 bases are TGCGCCAGCAGCTTGGTCGGGACAGGGGCGGCAGAGACCCAGTACTTC.

This clone was counted between two and nine times. At the DNA level, this CDR3 is encoded by other sequences in the same sample as well. This sequence joins TRBV18 and TRBJ2-5; D unresolved. The CDR3 covers 11 residues. Trimming pared 3 bases from V and 5 bases from J, leaving 4 bases between. Germline V CDR1 and CDR2: KGHSH, LQKENI. The CDR3 spells CASSPQETQYF. CDR3 bases: TGTGCCAGCTCACCTCAGGAGACCCAGTACTTC.

This rearrangement joins TRBV29-1 to TRBJ2-5; D is unresolved. Looked up from germline, CDR1 is SQVTM and CDR2 is ANQGSEA. This CDR3 is 12 amino acids long. Between the trimmed V and J ends, which lost 7 bases and 10 bases, there was a span of 19 bases. The CDR3 coding sequence is TGCAGCGCTTACCTACAAAATGGAAACCAGTACTTC. This codes for CSAYLQNGNQYF.

This clone has only a few counts. The chain joins TRBV6-1 to TRBJ2-5; D call uncertain. The CDR3 is 12 amino acids. V was clipped by 2 bases and J by 5 bases, with 6 bases between them. Germline CDR1 reads MNHNS; CDR2 reads SASEGT. Written as DNA, the CDR3 is TGTGCCAGCAGTGAAACCTGGGAGACCCAGTACTTC. This translates into CASSETWETQYF.

With regard to this clone: Other nucleotide sequences from this sample produce the same CDR3. J is TRBJ2-5 and V is TRBV7-2; no clear D. The CDR3 is made up of 13 amino acids. Germline V gene data show CDR1 as SGHTA and CDR2 as FQGNSA. The ends were cut back, 3 bases at V and 5 bases at J, with 10 bases in the middle. The CDR3 sequence: CASSLLGAETQYF. For the CDR3, the DNA is TGTGCCAGCAGCTTGCTAGGCGCCGAGACCCAGTACTTC.

This clone has only a few counts. The gene calls are TRBV4-2 and TRBJ2-5; tentative D call: TRBD1 (6 bases). Germline values: CDR1 LGHNA, CDR2 YNFKEQ. Trimming stripped 4 bases from V and 0 bases from J, with 12 bases between. This CDR3 region has 15 residues. CDR3 in amino acids: CASSPFGTNQETQYF. The CDR3 DNA follows: TGTGCCAGCAGCCCCTTCGGGACAAACCAAGAGACCCAGTACTTC.

Judged by abundance, this clone is medium-sized (0.01 to 0.1%). The genes are TRBV4-2 and TRBJ2-1; the D gene is possibly TRBD2 (7 bases). The germline CDR1 and CDR2 sequences are LGHNA and YNFKEQ. Trimming removed 1 base at V and 5 bases at J, with 18 bases between. The CDR3 sequence is 17 residues long. This CDR3 reads CASSQALGGLGNNEQFF. DNA of the CDR3: TGTGCCAGCAGCCAAGCCCTCGGGGGGCTGGGGAACAATGAGCAGTTCTTC.

The sample holds a few counts of this clone. The rearrangement uses TRBV30 and TRBJ1-1; possible D gene TRBD1, 5 bases. CDR3 length: 11 amino acids. Germline V gives CDR1 GTSNPN, CDR2 SVGIG (reference sequence). Trimming cost V 2 bases and J 4 bases, with 5 bases left between them. The CDR3 DNA sequence: TGTGCCTGGAGTAGGGGCACTGAAGCTTTCTTT. It encodes CAWSRGTEAFF.

This clone was detected a few times. The rearrangement uses TRBV29-1 and TRBJ2-5; 13 nucleotides agree with TRBD2. The germline V gene has CDR1 SQVTM and CDR2 ANQGSEA. The CDR3 is 14 residues long. V shed 5 bases, J shed 3 bases, and the junction held 3 bases outside the gene matches. CDR3 residues: CSVFGLAGEETQYF. Here the CDR3 DNA reads TGCAGCGTTTTTGGACTAGCGGGAGAAGAGACCCAGTACTTC.